This entry is about one T cell receptor (beta chain). The data were taken from a study of T cell changes during pregnancy in multiple sclerosis. TCRdb's copy holds only in-frame clones and misses some; the assay was immunoSEQ multiplex PCR. The sample consists of around 80,000 clones, around 92% of them appearing once. Trimming at V came to 2 bases and at J to 3 bases, leaving 7 bases not matched to a gene. Germline loops: CDR1 SGHDT, CDR2 YYEEEE. The CDR3 is 17 residues long. This sequence originates from a female donor with multiple sclerosis, enrolled in a pregnancy study. The source was peripheral blood, collected before pregnancy. The chain couples TRBV5-6 to TRBJ1-5; 11 positions agree with TRBD1. CDR3 residues: CASSFRDRGIFNQPQHF. The CDR3 nucleotides are TGTGCCAGCAGCTTCCGGGACAGGGGGATTTTCAATCAGCCCCAGCATTTT. Full variable domain (remainder filled in from reference TRBV5-6 and TRBJ1-5): DAGVTQSPTHLIKTRGQQVTLRCSPKSGHDTVSWYQQALGQGPQFIFQYYEEEERQRGNFPDRFSGHQFPNYSSELNVNALLLGDSALYLCASSFRDRGIFNQPQHFGDGTRLSIL.